This T cell receptor (beta chain) was captured in a study of early T cells in non-severe SARS-CoV-2 infection. Overall study context: Unsorted whole-blood RNA was sequenced in bulk, leaving chains unpaired. Study-level points and caveats: Anti-spike CD8 responses were favored by VDJdb matching, which missed private and CD4 specificities.

The protocol attached unique molecular identifiers to individual cDNA molecules. TCRdb independently ran MiXCR on the 5' RACE reads; one entry per CDR3 protein. The sample contains around 19,000 distinct CDR3 sequences, over 5% of which appear only once. This CDR3 has 14 amino acids. CDR1 is MDHEN and CDR2 is SYDVKM in the germline V gene. V lost 2 bases and J lost 3, with 11 bases in between. This clonotype has at least ten counts. Its matching antigen is unknown. The sequence was collected from an adult who was a healthcare worker with PCR-confirmed SARS-CoV-2 infection or an uninfected control (not recorded which). The specimen sequenced was whole blood. The chain recombines TRBV28 with TRBJ2-7, with a possible D match to TRBD1 (6 bases). The CDR3 loop is CASSLGGRGYEQYF. DNA of the CDR3: TGTGCCAGCAGTTTAGGGGGCAGGGGCTACGAGCAGTACTTC.